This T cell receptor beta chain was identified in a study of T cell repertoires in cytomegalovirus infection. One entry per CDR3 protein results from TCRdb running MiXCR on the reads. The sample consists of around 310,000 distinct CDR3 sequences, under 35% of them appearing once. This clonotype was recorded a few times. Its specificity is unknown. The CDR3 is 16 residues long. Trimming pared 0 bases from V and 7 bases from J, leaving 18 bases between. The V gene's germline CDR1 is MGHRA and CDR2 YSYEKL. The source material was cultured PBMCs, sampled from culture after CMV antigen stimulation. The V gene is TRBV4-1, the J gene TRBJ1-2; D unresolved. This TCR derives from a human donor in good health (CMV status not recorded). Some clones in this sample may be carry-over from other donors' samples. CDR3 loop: CASSQDTRPGLGGYTF. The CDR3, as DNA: TGCGCCAGCAGCCAAGATACTAGGCCCGGGCTGGGTGGCTACACCTTC.